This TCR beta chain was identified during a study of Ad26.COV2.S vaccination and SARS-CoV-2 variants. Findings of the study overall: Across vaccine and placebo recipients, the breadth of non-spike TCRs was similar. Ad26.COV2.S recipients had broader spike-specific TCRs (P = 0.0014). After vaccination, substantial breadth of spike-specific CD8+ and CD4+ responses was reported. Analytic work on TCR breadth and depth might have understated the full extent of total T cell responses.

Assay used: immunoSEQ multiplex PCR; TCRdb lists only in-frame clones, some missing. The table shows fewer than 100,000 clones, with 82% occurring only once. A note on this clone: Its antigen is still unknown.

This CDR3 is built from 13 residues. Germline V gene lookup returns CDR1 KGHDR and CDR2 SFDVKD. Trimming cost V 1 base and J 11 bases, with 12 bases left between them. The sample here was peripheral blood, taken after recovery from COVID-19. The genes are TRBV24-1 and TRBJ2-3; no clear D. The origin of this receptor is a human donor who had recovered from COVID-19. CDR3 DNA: TGTGCCACCAGTGATTTAGCCCTCAAGGGGCAGTATTTT. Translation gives CATSDLALKGQYF.